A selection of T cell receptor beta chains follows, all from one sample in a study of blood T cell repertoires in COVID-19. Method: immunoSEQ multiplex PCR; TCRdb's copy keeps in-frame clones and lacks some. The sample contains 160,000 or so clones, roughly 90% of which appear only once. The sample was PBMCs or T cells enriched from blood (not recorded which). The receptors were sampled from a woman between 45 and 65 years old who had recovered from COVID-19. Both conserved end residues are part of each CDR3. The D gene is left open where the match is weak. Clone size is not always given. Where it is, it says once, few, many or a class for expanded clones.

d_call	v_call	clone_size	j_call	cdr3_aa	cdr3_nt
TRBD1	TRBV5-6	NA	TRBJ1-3	CASSSGVTGIGVSGNTIYF	TGTGCCAGCAGCTCAGGAGTGACAGGGATCGGCGTCTCTGGAAACACCATATATTTT
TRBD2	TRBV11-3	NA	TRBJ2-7	CASSPGRLAGSSEQYF	TGTGCCAGCAGCCCTGGGCGACTAGCGGGTTCGAGTGAGCAGTACTTC
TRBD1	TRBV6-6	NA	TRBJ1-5	CASSRLAGDRVPQPQHF	TGTGCCAGCAGTCGCCTAGCGGGGGACAGGGTTCCTCAGCCCCAGCATTTT
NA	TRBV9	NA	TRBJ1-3	CASSGGAKGGNTIYF	TGTGCCAGCAGCGGCGGGGCCAAGGGTGGAAACACCATATATTTT
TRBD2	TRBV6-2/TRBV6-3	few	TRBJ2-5	CASSPTGTSGRETQYF	TGTGCCAGCAGTCCGACCGGGACTAGCGGGAGGGAGACCCAGTACTTC
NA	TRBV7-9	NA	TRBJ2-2	CASSLELVTGELFF	TGTGCCAGCAGCTTAGAACTAGTCACCGGGGAGCTGTTTTTT
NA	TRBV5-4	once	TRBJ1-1	CASRKTANTEAFF	TGTGCCAGCCGAAAGACAGCCAACACTGAAGCTTTCTTT
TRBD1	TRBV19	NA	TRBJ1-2	CASSIDRAYGYTF	TGTGCCAGTAGTATCGACAGGGCCTATGGCTACACCTTC
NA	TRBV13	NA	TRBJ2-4	CASSFSLAKNIQYF	TGTGCCAGCAGCTTTAGTCTAGCCAAAAACATTCAGTACTTC
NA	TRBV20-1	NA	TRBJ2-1	CSASTVAGSYNEQFF	TGCAGTGCTAGTACTGTTGCGGGGTCCTACAATGAGCAGTTCTTC
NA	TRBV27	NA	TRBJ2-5	CASSLSRAQETQYF	TGTGCCAGCAGTTTAAGCAGGGCCCAAGAGACCCAGTACTTC
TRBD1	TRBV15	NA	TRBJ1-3	CATSRSGTGPGNTIYF	TGTGCCACCAGCAGATCCGGGACAGGGCCTGGAAACACCATATATTTT
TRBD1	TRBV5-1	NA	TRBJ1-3	CASSPQPGQGTGNTIYF	TGCGCCAGCAGCCCGCAACCGGGACAGGGGACTGGAAACACCATATATTTT
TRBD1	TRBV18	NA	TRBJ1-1	CASSPTGSDRGWDTEAFF	TGTGCCAGCTCACCAACTGGATCGGACAGGGGTTGGGACACTGAAGCTTTCTTT
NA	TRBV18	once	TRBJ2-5	CASSPLQETQYF	TGTGCCAGCTCACCACTACAAGAGACCCAGTACTTC
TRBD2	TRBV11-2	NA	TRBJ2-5	CASSLIGQRGLKEAQYF	TGTGCCAGCAGCTTAATCGGCCAGCGGGGGCTAAAAGAGGCCCAGTACTTC
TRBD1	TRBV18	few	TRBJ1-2	CASSSYRGGYTF	TGTGCCAGCTCATCGTACAGGGGAGGCTACACCTTC
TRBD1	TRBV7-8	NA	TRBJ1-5	CASSLVAAGGGQPQHF	TGTGCCAGCAGCTTAGTCGCTGCAGGGGGCGGTCAGCCCCAGCATTTT
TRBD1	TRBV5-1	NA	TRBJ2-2	CASSWNTGGDAGELFF	TGCGCCAGCAGCTGGAACACAGGGGGCGACGCCGGGGAGCTGTTTTTT
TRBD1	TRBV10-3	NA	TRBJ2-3	CAIMPGQGIGSTDTQYF	TGTGCCATCATGCCGGGACAGGGAATCGGTAGCACAGATACGCAGTATTTT
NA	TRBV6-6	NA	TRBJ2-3	CASHLPDTQYF	TGTGCCAGCCACTTGCCAGATACGCAGTATTTT
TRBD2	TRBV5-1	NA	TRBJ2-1	CASSLGGELNEQFF	TGCGCCAGCAGCCTCGGGGGGGAGCTGAATGAGCAGTTCTTC
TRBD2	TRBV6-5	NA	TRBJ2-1	CASRPGLAGYNEQFF	TGTGCCAGTAGACCTGGACTAGCGGGTTACAATGAGCAGTTCTTC
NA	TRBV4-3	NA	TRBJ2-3	CASSQAGPSADTQYF	TGCGCCAGCAGCCAAGCGGGCCCTAGCGCAGATACGCAGTATTTT
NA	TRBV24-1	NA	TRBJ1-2	CATSDPRGTENYGYTF	TGTGCCACCAGTGATCCCCGGGGGACGGAGAACTATGGCTACACCTTC
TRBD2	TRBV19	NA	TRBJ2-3	CASSRTSGGTTQSTDTQYF	TGTGCCAGTAGTCGGACTAGCGGGGGGACAACACAGAGCACAGATACGCAGTATTTT